This T cell receptor (beta chain) came from a study of OX40 agonist ivuxolimab in advanced cancers. This table comes from immunoSEQ multiplex PCR, and its TCRdb copy is limited to in-frame clones, with some not included. The table records about 12,000 clones, approximately 80% of them present only once. Germline CDR1 is MRHNA and CDR2 is SNTAGT. The CDR3 sequence is 14 residues long. With 2 bases removed from V and 3 bases from J, the gap between germline ends came to 7 bases. This specimen consisted of CD4+ or CD8+ T cells sorted from blood, obtained in a trial of the OX40 agonist ivuxolimab. The chain couples TRBV6-4 to TRBJ2-2; TRBD1 or TRBD2 may be the D gene (6 bases each). This sequence was found in an adult with an advanced solid tumor such as melanoma, head and neck, liver or kidney cancer. CDR3 region: CASSDRGDTGELFF. DNA for the CDR3: TGTGCCAGCAGTGACAGGGGGGACACCGGGGAGCTGTTTTTT.